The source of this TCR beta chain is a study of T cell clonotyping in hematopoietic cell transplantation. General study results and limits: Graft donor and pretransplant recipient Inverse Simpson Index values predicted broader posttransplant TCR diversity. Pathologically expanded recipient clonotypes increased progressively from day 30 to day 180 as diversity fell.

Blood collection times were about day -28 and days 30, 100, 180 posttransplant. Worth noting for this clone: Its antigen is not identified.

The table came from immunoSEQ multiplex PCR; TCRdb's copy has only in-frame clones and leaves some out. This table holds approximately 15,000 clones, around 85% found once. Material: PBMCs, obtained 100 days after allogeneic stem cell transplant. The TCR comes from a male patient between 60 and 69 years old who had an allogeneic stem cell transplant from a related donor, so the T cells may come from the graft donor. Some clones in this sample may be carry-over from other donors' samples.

CDR3 nucleotide sequence: TGCGCCAGCGAGACTCTCGGGATAGGGGATGGCTACACCTTC. Translated, it gives CASETLGIGDGYTF. J is TRBJ1-2 and V is TRBV10-1; tentatively, D is TRBD1 (5 bases). The CDR3 extends over 14 amino acids. V was pared by 8 bases and J by 6 bases, with 19 bases between. The germline V gene has CDR1 WNHNN and CDR2 SYGVQD (reference sequence).